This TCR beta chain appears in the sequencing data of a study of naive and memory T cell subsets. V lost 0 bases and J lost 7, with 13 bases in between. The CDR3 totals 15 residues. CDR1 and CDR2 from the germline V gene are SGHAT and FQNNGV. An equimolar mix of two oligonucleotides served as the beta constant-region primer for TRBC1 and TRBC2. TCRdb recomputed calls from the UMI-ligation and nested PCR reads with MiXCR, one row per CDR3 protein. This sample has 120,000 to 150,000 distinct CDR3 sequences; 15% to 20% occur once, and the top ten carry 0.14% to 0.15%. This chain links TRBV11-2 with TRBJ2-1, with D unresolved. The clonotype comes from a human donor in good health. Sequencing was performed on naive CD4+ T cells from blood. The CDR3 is CASSLEVVIQNEQFF. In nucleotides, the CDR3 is TGTGCCAGCAGCTTAGAGGTCGTAATACAGAATGAGCAGTTCTTC. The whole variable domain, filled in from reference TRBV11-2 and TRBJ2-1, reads EAGVAQSPRYKIIEKRQSVAFWCNPISGHATLYWYQQILGQGPKLLIQFQNNGVVDDSQLPKDRFSAERLKGVDSTLKIQPAKLEDSAVYLCASSLEVVIQNEQFFGPGTRLTVL.